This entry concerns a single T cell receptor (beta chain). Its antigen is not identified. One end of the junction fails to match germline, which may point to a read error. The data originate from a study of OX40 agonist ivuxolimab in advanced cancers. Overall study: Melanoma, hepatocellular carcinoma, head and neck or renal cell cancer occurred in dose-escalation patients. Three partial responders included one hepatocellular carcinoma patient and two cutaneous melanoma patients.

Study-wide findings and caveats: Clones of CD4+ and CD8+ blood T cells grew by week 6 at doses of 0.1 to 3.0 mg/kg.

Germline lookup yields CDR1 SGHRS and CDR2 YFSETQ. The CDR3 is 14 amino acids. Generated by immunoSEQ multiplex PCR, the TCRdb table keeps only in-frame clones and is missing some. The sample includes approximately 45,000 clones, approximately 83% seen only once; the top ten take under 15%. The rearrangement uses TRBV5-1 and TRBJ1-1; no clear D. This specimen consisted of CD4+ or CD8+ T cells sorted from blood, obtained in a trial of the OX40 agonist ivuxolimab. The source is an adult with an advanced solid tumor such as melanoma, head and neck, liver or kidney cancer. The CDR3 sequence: CASSLVPGETGAFF. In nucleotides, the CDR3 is TGCGCCAGCAGCTTGGTCCCCGGGGAGACTGGAGCTTTCTTT.